These T cell receptor beta chains were read from a single sample in a study of blood T cells in healthy people across ages. TCRdb independently ran MiXCR on the 5' RACE reads; one entry per CDR3 protein. Counted here are about 1.5 million distinct CDR3 sequences, approximately 43% occurring once; the ten biggest clones make up about 4%. Sequenced input: blood. Receptors originate from a woman aged 18-29 years in good health. Both conserved end residues are part of each CDR3.

j_call,v_call,cdr3_aa
TRBJ2-1,TRBV3-1,CASSQVRGSSYNEQFF
TRBJ1-1,TRBV12-3/TRBV12-4,CASSLDAANTEAFF
TRBJ2-7,TRBV13,CASSFGVSRAYEQYF
TRBJ2-3,TRBV4-3,CASSQGEGGQYF
TRBJ2-1,TRBV4-3,CASSQEFGRNYNEQFF
TRBJ2-1,TRBV29-1,CSVATGWSYNEQFF
TRBJ2-1,TRBV7-2,CASSLARLADDQFF
TRBJ1-6,TRBV20-1,CSASVGRGSSPLHF
TRBJ2-7,TRBV20-1,CSARQGGSYEQYF
NA,TRBV2,CASSEDRRGYEQYF
TRBJ2-3,TRBV12-3/TRBV12-4,CASSLHDLGLADTQYF
TRBJ2-4,TRBV7-9,CASGSPEVAKNIQYF
TRBJ2-7,TRBV4-3,CASSQGLAGVGKYEQYF
TRBJ2-7,TRBV7-8,CASSFGVPEQYF
TRBJ2-7,TRBV6-5,CASSYAEGYEQYF
TRBJ2-1,TRBV6-6,CASRSSREGYNEQFF
TRBJ1-5,TRBV27,CASSPGVGQPQHF
TRBJ2-1,TRBV20-1,CSARLLYNEQFF
TRBJ1-1,TRBV29-1,CSVVTTGEAFF
TRBJ1-2,TRBV6-5,CASSYGVGRVDSNYGYTF
TRBJ1-5,TRBV20-1,CSARRGRWQPQHF
TRBJ1-1,TRBV20-1,CSASNPGQRFTEAFF
TRBJ2-5,TRBV7-2,CASSLGYLAGGETQYF
TRBJ1-2,TRBV12-3/TRBV12-4,CASSLAPGDYGYTF
TRBJ2-7,TRBV4-3,CASSQDRSVTYEQYF
TRBJ1-2,TRBV7-3,CASSLWQGKEGYTF
TRBJ1-1,TRBV28,CASSLRRQNTEAFF
TRBJ2-7,TRBV11-2,CASSLSRTGTSYEQYF
TRBJ1-2,TRBV7-2,CASSLAQGAGNYGYTF
TRBJ2-4,TRBV28,CASGQAGAKNIQYF
TRBJ1-1,TRBV18,CASSPPGRAAGTEAFF
TRBJ2-7,TRBV29-1,CSVEDGLATYEQYF
TRBJ2-7,TRBV7-4,CASSSQGTGGLNEQYF
TRBJ2-3,TRBV20-1,CSARPLLASSTDTQYF
TRBJ2-2,TRBV29-1,CSAGTGVTGELFF
TRBJ2-2,TRBV4-1,CASSQYRADAGELFF
TRBJ2-7,TRBV29-1,CSVYRGQGSPHEQYF